A single sample gave rise to the 9 T cell receptor beta chains below, sequenced in a study of blood T cell repertoires in COVID-19. Assay used: immunoSEQ multiplex PCR; TCRdb lists only in-frame clones, some missing. Of roughly 150,000 clones in the sample, more than 60% were seen once. The source material was peripheral blood. Receptors originate from a man aged 65 to 85 with acute or convalescent COVID-19.

V gene TRBV19 combines with J gene TRBJ2-1, with 7 bases fitting TRBD1. CDR1 and CDR2 (germline): LNHDA, SQIVND (reference sequence). This CDR3 spans 14 amino acids. The trim removed 6 bases at V and 4 bases at J, leaving 6 bases unmatched. In DNA, the CDR3 is TGTGCCAGTAGAGAGGGGGCAAGATACAATGAGCAGTTCTTC. Protein: CASREGARYNEQFF. The full variable domain, in which reference TRBV19 and TRBJ2-1 provide the parts outside the CDR3, is DGGITQSPKYLFRKEGQNVTLSCEQNLNHDAMYWYRQDPGQGLRLIYYSQIVNDFQKGDIAEGYSVSREKKESFPLTVTSAQKNPTAFYLCASREGARYNEQFFGPGTRLTVL.

The rearrangement uses TRBV7-6 and TRBJ1-1; TRBD1 might be the D (5 bases). The ends were cut back, 7 bases at V and 1 base at J, with 10 bases in the middle. The CDR3 has 13 amino acids. CDR1 and CDR2 from the germline V gene are SGHVS and FNYEAQ. The CDR3 DNA sequence: TGTGCCAGCAACGTGGGGCCGAACACTGAAGCTTTCTTT. Protein: CASNVGPNTEAFF.

This chain joins TRBV28 and TRBJ2-1; D may be TRBD2 (7 bases). The V gene's germline CDR1 is MDHEN and CDR2 SYDVKM. Trimming took off 5 bases at V and 7 bases at J, with 12 bases between the two ends. The CDR3 has 13 amino acids. The CDR3 is CASSQGGGNEQFF. The CDR3 DNA sequence: TGTGCCAGCAGTCAAGGGGGAGGGAATGAGCAGTTCTTC.

This clone was observed at least ten times. This chain joins TRBV9 and TRBJ1-3; maybe TRBD1 (5 bases). The CDR3 is 14 residues long. Per germline, CDR1 SGDLS and CDR2 YYNGEE. V lost 4 bases and J lost 4, with 12 bases in between. CDR3 nucleotides: TGTGCCAGCAGCCCGGGAGGGGCGGGAAACACCATATATTTT. Translating gives CASSPGGAGNTIYF.

This clone came up a few times. V and J are TRBV24-1 and TRBJ2-7; maybe TRBD1 (5 bases). V was pared by 6 bases and J by 1 base, with 6 bases between. CDR1 is KGHDR, CDR2 SFDVKD, per germline. The CDR3 is made up of 12 amino acids. CDR3 amino acids: CATSQGSYEQYF. The CDR3 region has the DNA TGTGCCACCAGTCAGGGATCCTACGAGCAGTACTTC.

The chain has TRBV6-5 and TRBJ2-3; the match to TRBD2 covers 9 bases. CDR1 and CDR2 from the germline V gene are MNHEY and SVGAGI. V lost 6 bases and J lost 0; bases outside the gene matches: 4. This CDR3 is built from 15 residues. The chain's CDR3 is CASRRLAASTDTQYF. CDR3 sequence (DNA): TGTGCCAGCAGACGACTAGCGGCTAGCACAGATACGCAGTATTTT.

The chain's CDR3 is CASSRRESNQPQHF. The CDR3 DNA is TGTGCCAGTAGTAGACGGGAAAGCAATCAGCCCCAGCATTTT. This chain connects TRBV19 to TRBJ1-5; D is uncertain. Deletions cut 4 bases from V and 1 base from J, with 8 bases between. CDR3 length: 14 residues. The germline V gene has CDR1 LNHDA and CDR2 SQIVND (reference sequence).

The chain uses TRBV6-6 and TRBJ1-1; D ambiguous. The CDR3 covers 13 residues. V was pared by 7 bases and J by 11 bases, with 20 bases between. Germline values: CDR1 MNHNY, CDR2 SVGAGI (reference sequence). DNA for the CDR3: TGTGCCAGCAACGGAGGGTACGAGGGTTGGGCTTTCTTT. Amino acid sequence: CASNGGYEGWAFF.

This clone appeared once. The chain couples TRBV10-3 to TRBJ2-7; possible D gene TRBD2, 6 bases. CDR1 ENHRY and CDR2 SYGVKD come from the germline V gene. V lost 3 bases and J 2 bases, leaving 11 bases between the germline ends. The CDR3 loop spans 14 amino acids. The CDR3 region has the DNA TGTGCCATCAGTGACGGAGGGGCCCCCTACGAGCAGTACTTC. This encodes CAISDGGAPYEQYF.